This T cell receptor beta chain was captured in a study of blood T cell repertoires in COVID-19. On the study more broadly: Nucleic acid was either cDNA or gDNA, and it came from T cells, B-cell-depleted T cells, or PBMCs.

Germline trimming cut 0 bases from V and 6 bases from J; bases unmatched to any gene: 3. Germline V gene data show CDR1 as SNHLY and CDR2 as FYNNEI. The CDR3 contains 15 residues. Profiled with immunoSEQ multiplex PCR; TCRdb holds only in-frame clones, not every one. Here the sample spans over 95,000 clones, about 88% being singletons. J is TRBJ2-2 and V is TRBV2, with TRBD2 identical over 8 bases. The sample consisted of peripheral blood. The receptor's source is a woman in her 70s who had recovered from COVID-19. This chain's CDR3 is CASSEAGRGSGELFF. The DNA of the CDR3 is TGTGCCAGCAGTGAAGCCGGGAGGGGATCCGGGGAGCTGTTTTTT. Full variable domain (outside the CDR3, taken from reference TRBV2 and TRBJ2-2): EPEVTQTPSHQVTQMGQEVILRCVPISNHLYFYWYRQILGQKVEFLVSFYNNEISEKSEIFDDQFSVERPDGSNFTLKIRSTKLEDSAMYFCASSEAGRGSGELFFGEGSRLTVL.